A single sample gave rise to the 18 T cell receptor beta chains below, sequenced in a study of T cells expressing NK-cell markers. TCRdb processed the 5' RACE reads again and assigns one entry to each CDR3 protein, with no DNA. Recorded here are 160,000 or so distinct CDR3 sequences; the top ten clones represent roughly 18%. The sequencing input was blood T cells: a sorted CD56 or NKG2C T cell subset, CD4+ or CD8+ T cells, or bulk PBMC T cells (not recorded which). The origin of the receptors is a woman aged 18 to 75 in good health.

The rearrangement links TRBV29-1 to TRBJ2-7; TCRdb indicates TRBD1, and absent DNA this call remains unverified. Germline lookup yields CDR1 SQVTM and CDR2 ANQGSEA. This CDR3 comprises 14 residues. CDR3 in amino acids: CSVENRQGSYEQYF.

CDR3 in amino acids: CASSLVGQGADTQYF. The chain recombines TRBV5-1 with TRBJ2-3; TCRdb's D call of TRBD1 is untestable without DNA. Germline loops: CDR1 SGHRS, CDR2 YFSETQ. The CDR3 runs 15 residues.

The chain couples TRBV11-2 to TRBJ1-1; TCRdb's D gene call, TRBD1, goes unchecked for lack of DNA. The CDR3 spans 16 residues. Germline V gene data show CDR1 as SGHAT and CDR2 as FQNNGV. The CDR3 sequence: CASSLDLGGTGTEAFF. The whole variable domain, filled in from reference TRBV11-2 and TRBJ1-1, reads EAGVAQSPRYKIIEKRQSVAFWCNPISGHATLYWYQQILGQGPKLLIQFQNNGVVDDSQLPKDRFSAERLKGVDSTLKIQPAKLEDSAVYLCASSLDLGGTGTEAFFGQGTRLTVV.

This sequence joins TRBV5-1 and TRBJ1-4; TCRdb designates TRBD1, a call that cannot be tested without DNA. This CDR3 is built from 15 residues. Germline V gives CDR1 SGHRS, CDR2 YFSETQ. CDR3 protein: CASSPGGPTNEKLFF. The whole variable domain, filled in from reference TRBV5-1 and TRBJ1-4, reads KAGVTQTPRYLIKTRGQQVTLSCSPISGHRSVSWYQQTPGQGLQFLFEYFSETQRNKGNFPGRFSGRQFSNSRSEMNVSTLELGDSALYLCASSPGGPTNEKLFFGSGTQLSVL.

V and J are TRBV4-1 and TRBJ1-4. The CDR3 has 14 residues. The germline gives CDR1 MGHRA, CDR2 YSYEKL. CDR3 region: CASSQYDSNEKLFF.

The chain is built from TRBV7-9 and TRBJ1-1; the TCRdb D gene call, TRBD1, has no DNA to confirm it. Germline assignment: CDR1 SEHNR and CDR2 FQNEAQ (reference sequence). The CDR3 has 13 residues. The chain's CDR3 is CASSLQGGLEAFF. Full variable domain (rest looked up from reference TRBV7-9 and TRBJ1-1): DTGVSQNPRHKITKRGQNVTFRCDPISEHNRLYWYRQTLGQGPEFLTYFQNEAQLEKSRLLSDRFSAERPKGSFSTLEIQRTEQGDSAMYLCASSLQGGLEAFFGQGTRLTVV.

The chain recombines TRBV5-1 with TRBJ1-5; checking the TCRdb D call of TRBD1 is not possible without DNA. CDR1 and CDR2 from the germline V gene are SGHRS and YFSETQ. This CDR3 is 15 amino acids long. This CDR3 is CASSPQGASNQPQHF.

The rearrangement uses TRBV7-7 and TRBJ2-1; TCRdb picks TRBD1, but there is no DNA to check that call. The germline CDR1 and CDR2 sequences are SSHAT and FNYEAQ (reference sequence). The CDR3 contains 16 residues. The CDR3 region is CASSSTGTGPYNEQFF.

The V call is TRBV9, the J call TRBJ1-6. The CDR3 sequence is 15 residues long. Germline V gene data show CDR1 as SGDLS and CDR2 as YYNGEE. CDR3 sequence reads: CASSSYSQRGSPLHF.

V usage is TRBV1 and J usage is TRBJ2-3; TCRdb gives TRBD1 as the D gene, but with no DNA this cannot be confirmed. TRBV1 constitutes a pseudogene. The CDR3 totals 17 residues. The CDR3 loop is CTSSQEASGGSTDTQYF.

V and J are TRBV6-2 or TRBV6-3 and TRBJ2-1. The CDR3 extends over 13 amino acids. Germline V gene data show CDR1 as MNHEY and CDR2 as SVGEGT. This CDR3 is CASSYFQLSEQFF.

V and J are TRBV28 and TRBJ1-4; TCRdb calls TRBD1, which cannot be checked without DNA. This CDR3 has 15 amino acids. CDR1 and CDR2 (germline): MDHEN, SYDVKM. The CDR3 here is CASRSPGTRREKLFF.

The chain employs TRBV20-1 and TRBJ2-2; TCRdb outputs TRBD1, but without DNA this stays unchecked. CDR1 DFQATT and CDR2 SNEGSKA come from the germline V gene (reference sequence). The CDR3 extends over 14 amino acids. CDR3 sequence: CSAIRGGVTGELFF.

The chain recombines TRBV9 with TRBJ2-2; TCRdb's assignment of TRBD1 cannot be checked, as there is no DNA. CDR3 length: 14 amino acids. Germline CDR1 and CDR2: SGDLS and YYNGEE. CDR3 sequence reads: CASSGGAYTGELFF.

J is TRBJ1-2 and V is TRBV29-1; there is no DNA to check the TCRdb D call of TRBD1. This CDR3 region has 13 residues. Germline CDR1 SQVTM, CDR2 ANQGSEA. The CDR3 sequence is CSVQTGLGYGYTF.

The rearrangement uses TRBV3-1 and TRBJ2-2; lacking DNA, the TRBD2 call made by TCRdb goes unchecked. The CDR3 has 13 amino acids. Germline CDR1 reads LGHDT; CDR2 reads YNNKEL (reference sequence). The CDR3 sequence is CASRIAGAGELFF.

The chain recombines TRBV7-9 with TRBJ1-1; TCRdb's D call of TRBD1 is untestable without DNA. This CDR3 is 16 amino acids long. Germline assignment: CDR1 SEHNR and CDR2 FQNEAQ (reference sequence). The CDR3 sequence is CASSLIGFGGNTEAFF. Supplemented by reference TRBV7-9 and TRBJ1-1, the full variable domain reads DTGVSQNPRHKITKRGQNVTFRCDPISEHNRLYWYRQTLGQGPEFLTYFQNEAQLEKSRLLSDRFSAERPKGSFSTLEIQRTEQGDSAMYLCASSLIGFGGNTEAFFGQGTRLTVV.

The J gene is TRBJ2-5, the V gene TRBV12-5; TCRdb reports TRBD2, a call that lacks DNA to check it against. Germline CDR1 is LGHNT and CDR2 is FRNRAP. CDR3 length: 15 residues. This CDR3 reads CASGPLWTSGETQYF.